Listed below are T cell receptor beta chains from one sample, sequenced in a study of OX40 agonist ivuxolimab in advanced cancers. Clones were read by immunoSEQ multiplex PCR, and TCRdb kept only the in-frame ones, dropping some. The table lists 55,000 to 90,000 clones, 88% of them singletons. The sample here was CD4+ or CD8+ T cells sorted from blood, taken in a trial of the OX40 agonist ivuxolimab. These receptors were taken from an adult with an advanced solid tumor such as melanoma, head and neck, liver or kidney cancer. Both conserved end residues are part of each CDR3. A D gene is named only where the DNA matches it firmly. Some rows mark clone size as missing; the rest say once, few, many or name a class of expanded clone.

V: TRBV6-6; size: .; D: .; J: TRBJ1-4; CDR3: CASRQGSTNEKLFF; DNA: TGTGCCAGCAGACAGGGTTCAACTAATGAAAAACTGTTTTTT
V: TRBV28; size: .; D: TRBD1; J: TRBJ2-3; CDR3: CASSSMTGSTDTQYF; DNA: TGTGCCAGCAGTTCAATGACAGGGAGCACAGATACGCAGTATTTT
V: TRBV9; size: .; D: .; J: TRBJ1-4; CDR3: CASSVGGTNEKLFF; DNA: TGTGCCAGCAGCGTAGGTGGAACTAATGAAAAACTGTTTTTT
V: TRBV6-5; size: .; D: .; J: TRBJ2-5; CDR3: CASRTRPGETQYF; DNA: TGTGCCAGCAGAACCCGCCCGGGAGAGACCCAGTACTTC
V: TRBV28; size: .; D: .; J: TRBJ1-1; CDR3: CASGRTDWAEAFF; DNA: TGTGCCAGCGGTCGGACAGACTGGGCTGAAGCTTTCTTT
V: TRBV27; size: .; D: .; J: TRBJ1-1; CDR3: CASRGREWDTEAFF; DNA: TGTGCCAGCAGAGGGAGGGAATGGGACACTGAAGCTTTCTTT
V: TRBV19; size: .; D: .; J: TRBJ2-5; CDR3: CASSMGRRGETQYF; DNA: TGTGCCAGTAGTATGGGGCGGAGGGGAGAGACCCAGTACTTC
V: TRBV6-1; size: .; D: .; J: TRBJ2-7; CDR3: CASSKTPYEQYF; DNA: TGTGCCAGCAGTAAAACACCTTACGAGCAGTACTTC
V: TRBV7-2; size: .; D: .; J: TRBJ2-1; CDR3: CASSSNLIQGFMYNEQFF; DNA: TGTGCCAGCAGCTCAAATTTAATTCAGGGGTTTATGTACAATGAGCAGTTCTTC
V: TRBV12-5; size: once; D: TRBD2; J: TRBJ2-3; CDR3: CASGSGTTTLTDTQYF; DNA: TGTGCTAGTGGTTCGGGGACTACTACCCTCACAGATACGCAGTATTTT
V: TRBV7-9; size: .; D: TRBD2; J: TRBJ2-7; CDR3: CASSLSLRGEQYF; DNA: TGTGCCAGCAGCTTATCGCTGCGGGGGGAGCAGTACTTC
V: TRBV28; size: .; D: TRBD2; J: TRBJ2-1; CDR3: CASSFLKLAGGGNEQFF; DNA: TGTGCCAGCAGTTTTCTCAAACTAGCGGGAGGGGGCAATGAGCAGTTCTTC
V: TRBV5-4; size: .; D: TRBD2; J: TRBJ2-1; CDR3: CASSYGGLAGMQLF; DNA: TGTGCCAGCAGCTATGGTGGGCTAGCGGGAATGCAACTCTTC
V: TRBV5-1; size: .; D: .; J: TRBJ2-7; CDR3: CASSLKYEQYF; DNA: TGTGCCAGCAGCTTGAAGTACGAGCAGTACTTC
V: TRBV6-1; size: .; D: TRBD1; J: TRBJ2-5; CDR3: CASSEGTGPWETQYF; DNA: TGTGCCAGCAGTGAAGGGACAGGGCCTTGGGAGACCCAGTACTTC
V: TRBV5-1; size: few; D: .; J: TRBJ2-7; CDR3: CASSLLSSGYEQYF; DNA: TGCGCCAGCAGCCTCCTTTCCTCCGGCTACGAGCAGTACTTC
V: TRBV5-1; size: .; D: TRBD2; J: TRBJ2-1; CDR3: CASSGGSSYNEQFF; DNA: TGCGCCAGTAGCGGGGGGAGCTCCTACAATGAGCAGTTCTTC
V: TRBV19; size: once; D: .; J: TRBJ2-1; CDR3: CASSRQHGSSYNEQFF; DNA: TGTGCCAGTAGTAGGCAGCACGGGAGCTCCTACAATGAGCAGTTCTTC
V: TRBV6-5; size: .; D: TRBD1; J: TRBJ1-3; CDR3: CASRKQGAGNTIYF; DNA: TGTGCCAGCAGGAAACAGGGGGCTGGAAACACCATATATTTT
V: TRBV7-9; size: .; D: .; J: TRBJ2-1; CDR3: CASSPFSYTRISYNEQFF; DNA: TGTGCCAGCAGCCCCTTTTCCTACACAAGGATCTCCTACAATGAGCAGTTCTTC
V: TRBV18; size: .; D: .; J: TRBJ2-5; CDR3: CASSPMGDQETQYF; DNA: TGTGCCAGCTCACCGATGGGTGACCAAGAGACCCAGTACTTC
V: TRBV6-1; size: .; D: .; J: TRBJ2-7; CDR3: CASSEMVGQSYEQYF; DNA: TGTGCCAGCAGTGAAATGGTAGGACAGTCCTACGAGCAGTACTTC
V: TRBV10-3; size: .; D: TRBD2; J: TRBJ2-1; CDR3: CAISESSGSYLTEQFF; DNA: TGTGCCATCAGTGAGTCTAGCGGGAGTTACTTGACTGAGCAGTTCTTC
V: TRBV18; size: once; D: .; J: TRBJ1-1; CDR3: CASSRGFGTEAFF; DNA: TGTGCCAGCTCACGAGGATTTGGAACTGAAGCTTTCTTT
V: TRBV7-2; size: few; D: .; J: TRBJ2-1; CDR3: CASSASSELGYNEQFF; DNA: TGTGCCAGCAGCGCCTCGTCGGAGCTGGGCTACAATGAGCAGTTCTTC
V: TRBV7-9; size: .; D: .; J: TRBJ2-7; CDR3: CASSYRERYEQYF; DNA: TGTGCCAGCAGCTACAGGGAACGCTACGAGCAGTACTTC
V: TRBV6-1; size: .; D: TRBD1; J: TRBJ2-2; CDR3: CASSEQGVRNTGELFF; DNA: TGTGCCAGCAGTGAACAGGGGGTCCGGAACACCGGGGAGCTGTTTTTT
V: TRBV28; size: .; D: .; J: TRBJ1-2; CDR3: CASSLSGFNLGIF; DNA: TGTGCCAGCAGTTTATCCGGCTTTAACCTCGGGATCTTC
V: TRBV28; size: .; D: .; J: TRBJ2-2; CDR3: CASSLRGNTGELFF; DNA: TGTGCCAGCAGTTTGAGGGGTAACACCGGGGAGCTGTTTTTT
V: TRBV4-3; size: once; D: .; J: TRBJ2-2; CDR3: CASSQDGARNTGELFF; DNA: TGCGCCAGCAGCCAAGACGGTGCAAGGAACACCGGGGAGCTGTTTTTT
V: TRBV11-2; size: .; D: TRBD1; J: TRBJ2-1; CDR3: CASSFAGQVYNEQFF; DNA: TGTGCCAGCAGCTTCGCGGGACAGGTATACAATGAGCAGTTCTTC
V: TRBV5-4; size: .; D: .; J: TRBJ1-1; CDR3: CASSLSRHSLNTEAFF; DNA: TGTGCCAGCAGCTTGAGTAGGCACAGTCTGAACACTGAAGCTTTCTTT
V: TRBV19; size: .; D: .; J: TRBJ1-2; CDR3: CASSPTNRGSYTF; DNA: TGTGCCAGTAGCCCTACGAACCGAGGGAGCTACACCTTC
V: TRBV19; size: .; D: .; J: TRBJ1-6; CDR3: CASRKEEAGLNSPLHF; DNA: TGTGCCAGTAGAAAAGAGGAGGCAGGGCTAAATTCACCCCTCCACTTT
V: TRBV5-4; size: .; D: TRBD1; J: TRBJ2-2; CDR3: CASSAEQGANGELFF; DNA: TGTGCCAGCAGCGCAGAGCAGGGGGCTAACGGGGAGCTGTTTTTT